This TCR beta chain emerged from a study of shared clonotypes between healthy human individuals. Study outcomes and limitations: The study drew on few donors, limiting represented genetic and exposure-history diversity.

In the case of this clone: Its specificity is not known.

TCRdb's table, derived via immunoSEQ multiplex PCR, lists solely in-frame clones and lacks some. The sample lists roughly 1,500,000 clones, 95% to 99% occurring once. Deletions cut 7 bases from V and 1 base from J, with 13 bases between. Germline lookup yields CDR1 LNHDA and CDR2 SQIVND (reference sequence). This CDR3 has 14 residues. The sequenced sample consisted of naive CD4+ T cells sorted from blood. Noted subset: CD45RA+ positively selected. This receptor was obtained from a young man in good health. The chain combines TRBV19 with TRBJ1-1, with D possibly TRBD1 on 5 matching bases. CDR3 coding DNA: TGTGCCAGTAAGGAGGGGCGAAGGAACACTGAAGCTTTCTTT. Residues: CASKEGRRNTEAFF.